This T cell receptor (beta chain) comes out of a study of T cells in localized non-small cell lung cancer. Overall study findings and caveats: Heterogeneity cannot be ruled out, as sequencing used one tumor region only. Adjacent lung tissue had a median approximately 61 of the top 100 clones found in the tumor. Those with higher blood T cell density had longer overall survival. The greatest T cell clonality was found in uninvolved adjacent lung (higher than in tumor).

Of note for this clone: Its antigen remains unknown. At one end, the junction sequence differs from germline, possibly due to a read error.

TCRdb's table, derived via immunoSEQ multiplex PCR, lists solely in-frame clones and lacks some. The sample lists under 150,000 clones; 80% to 90% were seen once. CDR1 is GTSNPN, CDR2 SVGIG, per germline (reference sequence). This CDR3 region has 16 residues. The material sequenced was peripheral blood, taken before any cancer treatment. The TCR was taken from a female donor older than 55 with stage I lung adenocarcinoma. The chain uses TRBV30 and TRBJ1-2; 9 positions agree with TRBD1. The CDR3 here is CAGRLHRTGENYGYTF. CDR3 bases: TGTGCCGGGAGACTGCACCGGACAGGGGAGAACTATGGCTACACCTTC.